Each of the 22 T cell receptor beta chains below was sequenced from the same sample in a study of CD4 T cells in relation to SARS-CoV-2 and coronaviruses. CD4+ T cells from unexposed donors were obtained before the COVID-19 pandemic (2011-2018). CD4+ T cells were isolated from the cells after more than 8 days of culture. TCRdb keeps only in-frame clones here, not all; method: immunoSEQ multiplex PCR. The table shows approximately 20,000 clones, with around 70% occurring only once. No antigen has been assigned to these receptors. Specimen: CD4+ T cells from PBMCs, cultured in vitro. The receptors were sampled from a human donor in good health.

This clone was counted a few times. The V and J genes are TRBV29-1 and TRBJ2-3; unclear D gene. The CDR3 spans 11 residues. The V and J ends lost 6 bases and 4 bases respectively, with 8 bases between them. CDR1 and CDR2 (germline): SQVTM, ANQGSEA. CDR3 coding DNA: TGCAGCGTCCCAATGTCAGATACGCAGTATTTT. Residues: CSVPMSDTQYF.

V is TRBV5-6 and J is TRBJ1-2; D uncertain. The CDR3 is 12 amino acids. Per germline, CDR1 SGHDT and CDR2 YYEEEE. The V end lost 0 bases, the J end lost 3 bases, and 3 bases lay between the germline ends. CDR3 DNA: TGTGCCAGCAGCTTGGGACACTATGGCTACACCTTC. Translated: CASSLGHYGYTF. The full variable domain, rest sourced from reference TRBV5-6 and TRBJ1-2, is DAGVTQSPTHLIKTRGQQVTLRCSPKSGHDTVSWYQQALGQGPQFIFQYYEEEERQRGNFPDRFSGHQFPNYSSELNVNALLLGDSALYLCASSLGHYGYTFGSGTRLTVV.

The J gene is TRBJ2-7, the V gene TRBV5-1; 11 bases map to TRBD2. Trimming cost V 4 bases and J 2 bases; bases outside gene matches: 8. The CDR3 loop spans 16 amino acids. Germline-derived CDR1 and CDR2 are SGHRS and YFSETQ. The CDR3 sequence: CASSPGLAGLTYEQYF. The CDR3 bases are TGCGCCAGCAGCCCCGGACTAGCGGGTCTCACCTACGAGCAGTACTTC.

This clone has a handful of counts. This chain connects TRBV11-2 to TRBJ2-7, with 13 bases aligning to TRBD2. With 2 bases clipped from V and 6 bases from J, the junction kept 1 base outside the gene matches. Germline loops: CDR1 SGHAT, CDR2 FQNNGV. The CDR3 has 14 residues. CDR3 region: CASSLTSGGGEQYF. CDR3 coding DNA: TGTGCCAGCAGCTTAACTAGCGGGGGGGGCGAGCAGTACTTC.

The J gene is TRBJ2-7, the V gene TRBV7-3, with D perhaps TRBD2 (5 bases). Germline V gives CDR1 SGHTA, CDR2 FQGTGA. V lost 5 bases, J lost 2 bases, and 16 bases lay in between. There are 15 residues in the CDR3. The CDR3 sequence: CASSRLGGPPYEQYF. In nucleotides, the CDR3 is TGTGCCAGCAGCCGCTTGGGCGGGCCGCCCTACGAGCAGTACTTC.

This clone showed up just a few times. CDR3 nucleotide sequence: TGCGCCAGCAGCCACTTAACCCTAGCGGGCCACGGCACAGATACGCAGTATTTT. This sequence encodes CASSHLTLAGHGTDTQYF. The chain uses TRBV4-1 and TRBJ2-3, with 8 bases matching TRBD2. Per germline, CDR1 MGHRA and CDR2 YSYEKL. CDR3 size: 18 residues. J was trimmed by 1 base and V by 3 bases; bases with no gene match: 12.

The chain couples TRBV10-3 to TRBJ1-3; D gene ambiguous. The CDR3 has 18 residues. V was pared by 3 bases and J by 0 bases, with 18 bases between. CDR1 is ENHRY, CDR2 SYGVKD, per germline. CDR3 residues: CAISEGVGVNSSGNTIYF. The CDR3 DNA follows: TGTGCCATCAGTGAAGGTGTTGGAGTAAACAGCTCTGGAAACACCATATATTTT.

This clone was seen a single time. This chain joins TRBV29-1 and TRBJ1-1; 7 nucleotides align to TRBD1. This CDR3 has 15 residues. Germline V gives CDR1 SQVTM, CDR2 ANQGSEA. V was clipped by 5 bases and J by 6 bases; unmatched bases: 15. CDR3 in DNA: TGCAGCGTTATGAACGTCGGCAGGGGGTCTCCTGAAGCTTTCTTT. Its protein is CSVMNVGRGSPEAFF.

The chain links TRBV20-1 to TRBJ1-2; D unresolved. Germline CDR1 and CDR2: DFQATT and SNEGSKA (reference sequence). The CDR3 length is 9 residues. Between the trimmed V and J ends, which lost 5 bases and 9 bases, there was a span of 7 bases. The DNA of the CDR3 is TGCAGTGCTCGGGATAGCTACACCTTC. It codes for CSARDSYTF.

The CDR3 sequence: CASSDRGLINEQFF. For the CDR3, the DNA is TGTGCCAGCAGTGACAGGGGGCTCATCAATGAGCAGTTCTTC. V and J are TRBV6-1 and TRBJ2-1; 8 positions agree with TRBD1. The length of the CDR3 is 14 residues. The V and J ends lost 3 bases and 6 bases, in that order; junction bases with no gene match: 4. Germline-derived CDR1 and CDR2 are MNHNS and SASEGT.

This chain joins TRBV7-9 and TRBJ1-1; TRBD1 matches 9 bases. The CDR3 is 16 residues long. From germline, CDR1 is SEHNR and CDR2 FQNEAQ (reference sequence). J was trimmed by 6 bases and V by 3 bases; bases with no gene match: 11. The CDR3 spells CASSFEITGGFAEAFF. The CDR3 DNA reads TGTGCCAGCAGCTTTGAGATCACAGGGGGCTTCGCTGAAGCTTTCTTT.

This sequence joins TRBV5-6 and TRBJ1-5; 8 bases match TRBD1. The CDR3 loop spans 19 amino acids. The junction had 11 bases not matched to a gene; V was cut back by 0 bases and J by 0 bases. The germline CDR1 and CDR2 sequences are SGHDT and YYEEEE. This CDR3 is CASSLVARGQAYSNQPQHF. For the CDR3, the DNA is TGTGCCAGCAGCTTGGTTGCCAGGGGGCAAGCTTATAGCAATCAGCCCCAGCATTTT. Together with reference TRBV5-6 and TRBJ1-5, the CDR3 gives the full variable domain: DAGVTQSPTHLIKTRGQQVTLRCSPKSGHDTVSWYQQALGQGPQFIFQYYEEEERQRGNFPDRFSGHQFPNYSSELNVNALLLGDSALYLCASSLVARGQAYSNQPQHFGDGTRLSIL.

This clone was counted a single time. The V call is TRBV5-5, the J call TRBJ1-1; 11 bases align to TRBD1. The CDR3 length is 17 residues. The V gene's germline CDR1 is SGHKS and CDR2 YYEKEE (reference sequence). V lost 2 bases and J lost 3; bases outside the gene matches: 9. The CDR3 here is CASSFRTGGQTDTEAFF. Here the CDR3 DNA reads TGTGCCAGCAGCTTCAGGACAGGGGGCCAAACGGACACTGAAGCTTTCTTT.

CDR3 in DNA: TGTGCCAGCTCAGTCGGACAGGCGGCTGGAAACACCATATATTTT. Its translation: CASSVGQAAGNTIYF. The chain has TRBV18 and TRBJ1-3; 7 positions agree with TRBD1. The germline gives CDR1 KGHSH, CDR2 LQKENI. With V trimmed by 5 bases and J by 2 bases, 6 bases remained unmatched. The CDR3 loop spans 15 amino acids. Full variable domain (outside the CDR3, taken from reference TRBV18 and TRBJ1-3): NAGVMQNPRHLVRRRGQEARLRCSPMKGHSHVYWYRQLPEEGLKFMVYLQKENIIDESGMPKERFSAEFPKEGPSILRIQQVVRGDSAAYFCASSVGQAAGNTIYFGEGSWLTVV.

This clone is labeled as medium-sized (0.01 to 0.1%). The V and J genes are TRBV30 and TRBJ2-5; no firm D call. Per germline, CDR1 GTSNPN and CDR2 SVGIG (reference sequence). The length of the CDR3 is 11 residues. Trimming took 4 bases from V and 2 from J, leaving 5 bases between them. For the CDR3, the DNA is TGTGCCTGGAACCAACAAGAGACCCAGTACTTC. As protein: CAWNQQETQYF.

The chain carries TRBV7-3 and TRBJ2-3; D remains unclear. V was shortened by 5 bases and J by 3 bases, with 6 bases between the two germline ends. Germline V gene data show CDR1 as SGHTA and CDR2 as FQGTGA. This CDR3 comprises 12 residues. The CDR3 here is CASSPSTDTQYF. The CDR3 DNA follows: TGTGCCAGCAGCCCTTCGACAGATACGCAGTATTTT.

The chain carries TRBV3-1 (or the pseudogene TRBV3-2) and TRBJ2-5; 12 positions match TRBD2. Per germline, CDR1 LGHDT and CDR2 YNNKEL (reference sequence). This CDR3 has 17 residues. V shed 4 bases, J shed 5 bases, and the junction held 11 bases outside the gene matches. The CDR3 loop reads CASSPRLAGAPRETQYF. The CDR3 nucleotides are TGTGCCAGCAGCCCCCGACTAGCGGGAGCCCCAAGGGAGACCCAGTACTTC.

The chain joins TRBV18 to TRBJ2-7, with D perhaps TRBD1 or TRBD2 (5 bases each). The germline CDR1 and CDR2 sequences are KGHSH and LQKENI. This CDR3 is 14 amino acids long. V lost 5 bases and J lost 1, with 12 bases in between. CDR3 in amino acids: CASSTSGRSYEQYF. The CDR3 DNA reads as TGTGCCAGCTCAACCTCGGGACGTTCCTACGAGCAGTACTTC.

The chain couples TRBV9 to TRBJ2-2; maybe TRBD1 (7 bases). The CDR3 spans 16 residues. Deletions cut 2 bases from V and 2 bases from J, with 13 bases between. In germline, CDR1 is SGDLS, CDR2 YYNGEE. The CDR3 loop reads CASSVRGTDNTGELFF. The CDR3 nucleotides read TGTGCCAGCAGCGTTCGCGGGACAGACAACACCGGGGAGCTGTTTTTT.

The chain recombines TRBV5-8 with TRBJ2-7; D remains unclear. The CDR3 length is 12 residues. V dropped 3 bases and J dropped 7 bases, with 11 bases sitting between them. The germline V gene encodes CDR1 SGHTS and CDR2 YDEGEE. The CDR3 reads CASSSRTWEQYF. DNA of the CDR3: TGTGCCAGCAGCTCCCGCACGTGGGAGCAGTACTTC.

The chain carries TRBV7-9 and TRBJ1-2; D gene ambiguous. The V and J ends lost 3 bases and 0 bases respectively, with 8 bases between them. The CDR3 extends over 14 amino acids. The germline CDR1 and CDR2 sequences are SEHNR and FQNEAQ (reference sequence). CDR3 in amino acids: CASSLSGTNYGYTF. The CDR3, as DNA: TGTGCCAGCAGCTTGTCGGGGACTAACTATGGCTACACCTTC.

The chain recombines TRBV18 with TRBJ1-2; D possibly corresponds to TRBD1 (5 bases). The CDR3 consists of 14 residues. Between the trimmed V and J ends, which lost 3 bases and 2 bases, there was a span of 10 bases. CDR1 and CDR2 (germline): KGHSH, LQKENI. The CDR3 spells CASSPLQENYGYTF. Written as DNA, the CDR3 is TGTGCCAGCTCACCGCTACAGGAGAACTATGGCTACACCTTC.